The 17 T cell receptor beta chains reported below all come from one sample, sequenced in a study of blood T cell repertoires in COVID-19. The method was immunoSEQ multiplex PCR; TCRdb's version includes in-frame clones alone and lacks a portion of them. This table holds just over 60,000 clones, 60% to 85% found once. Sequencing was done on a sample of peripheral blood. Receptor source: a man aged 25 to 40 with COVID-19, enrolled during active disease.

The chain uses TRBV4-1 and TRBJ2-7, with D possibly being TRBD1 (7 bases). The CDR3 consists of 14 residues. Germline CDR1 MGHRA, CDR2 YSYEKL. Trimming removed 4 bases at V and 2 bases at J, with 12 bases between. The chain's CDR3 is CASSPAGGTYEQYF. DNA for the CDR3: TGCGCCAGCAGCCCTGCAGGGGGGACCTACGAGCAGTACTTC.

The CDR3 is CATSRHGQGRNEQFF. Written as DNA, the CDR3 is TGTGCCACCAGCAGGCACGGACAGGGGAGGAATGAGCAGTTCTTC. V gene TRBV15 combines with J gene TRBJ2-1; 9 bases are shared with TRBD1. The CDR3 runs to 15 residues. Germline assignment: CDR1 LNHNV and CDR2 YYDKDF (reference sequence). V lost 3 bases to trimming and J lost 7 bases; unmatched junction nucleotides: 7.

This clone has just one count. The chain has TRBV19 and TRBJ1-2; 8 positions agree with TRBD1. V dropped 5 bases and J dropped 8; count of bases not matched to a gene: 10. This CDR3 is built from 14 residues. Germline lookup yields CDR1 LNHDA and CDR2 SQIVND (reference sequence). CDR3 DNA: TGTGCCAGTAGTGCCTATAGGACAGGGTCGGGCTACACCTTC. Translated: CASSAYRTGSGYTF.

The chain combines TRBV3-1 (or the pseudogene TRBV3-2) with TRBJ2-7; D is perhaps TRBD2 (5 bases). V lost 0 bases and J lost 9, with 12 bases in between. Germline loops: CDR1 LGHDT, CDR2 YNNKEL (reference sequence). CDR3 size: 13 residues. CDR3 bases: TGTGCCAGCAGCCAAGACGAGGGTTGGAGGCAGTACTTC. It is translated as CASSQDEGWRQYF.

The gene calls are TRBV24-1 and TRBJ1-2, with 8 bases identical to TRBD1. Trimming cost V 3 bases and J 5 bases; bases outside gene matches: 4. CDR3 length: 14 amino acids. Germline V lookup: CDR1 KGHDR, CDR2 SFDVKD. Here the CDR3 DNA reads TGTGCCACCAGTGATCGCGGACAGGGATATGGCTACACCTTC. It yields the protein CATSDRGQGYGYTF.

The chain combines TRBV18 with TRBJ2-3; D is perhaps TRBD2 (6 bases). The CDR3 totals 15 residues. Germline CDR1 KGHSH, CDR2 LQKENI. V lost 0 bases and J 0 bases, leaving 7 bases between the germline ends. The CDR3 DNA follows: TGTGCCAGCTCACCACCGGGGGGTAGCACAGATACGCAGTATTTT. This codes for CASSPPGGSTDTQYF. The complete variable domain, with remaining parts taken from reference TRBV18 and TRBJ2-3, reads NAGVMQNPRHLVRRRGQEARLRCSPMKGHSHVYWYRQLPEEGLKFMVYLQKENIIDESGMPKERFSAEFPKEGPSILRIQQVVRGDSAAYFCASSPPGGSTDTQYFGPGTRLTVL.

For the CDR3, the DNA is TGCGCCAGCAGCCCGAATAAAGGGACAGTTATGAACACTGAAGCTTTCTTT. It is translated as CASSPNKGTVMNTEAFF. The gene calls are TRBV5-1 and TRBJ1-1, with 7 bases fitting TRBD1. The V segment lost 4 bases and the J segment 0 bases; nucleotides outside the gene matches: 12. The CDR3 consists of 17 residues. Per the germline V gene, CDR1 is SGHRS and CDR2 is YFSETQ.

J is TRBJ1-6 and V is TRBV5-5; 7 positions match TRBD1. CDR3 length: 15 amino acids. Germline CDR1 and CDR2: SGHKS and YYEKEE (reference sequence). The J segment lost 9 bases and the V segment lost 4 bases, leaving 10 bases of the junction unmatched. The CDR3 nucleotides read TGTGCCAGCAGCCCAGGGACAGATCTGGGTTCACCCCTCCACTTT. As protein: CASSPGTDLGSPLHF.

This chain connects TRBV9 to TRBJ1-3, with D perhaps TRBD1 (6 bases). Germline loops: CDR1 SGDLS, CDR2 YYNGEE. V was clipped by 0 bases and J by 0 bases, with 10 bases between them. The CDR3 extends over 16 amino acids. This chain's CDR3 is CASSVAGGFSGNTIYF. Here the CDR3 DNA reads TGTGCCAGCAGCGTAGCTGGGGGCTTCTCTGGAAACACCATATATTTT. Full variable domain (rest looked up from reference TRBV9 and TRBJ1-3): DSGVTQTPKHLITATGQRVTLRCSPRSGDLSVYWYQQSLDQGLQFLIQYYNGEERAKGNILERFSAQQFPDLHSELNLSSLELGDSALYFCASSVAGGFSGNTIYFGEGSWLTVV.

The rearrangement uses TRBV30 and TRBJ1-1; the D is unclear. The germline gives CDR1 GTSNPN, CDR2 SVGIG (reference sequence). Trimming cost V 4 bases and J 3 bases, with 18 bases left between them. The CDR3 is 15 amino acids. The CDR3: CAWNAGFGLDTEAFF. CDR3 DNA sequence: TGTGCCTGGAATGCCGGGTTTGGTTTGGACACTGAAGCTTTCTTT.

The rearrangement links TRBV12-5 to TRBJ2-7; D is undetermined. The V and J ends lost 2 bases and 3 bases respectively, with 11 bases between them. The CDR3 runs 14 residues. Looked up from germline, CDR1 is LGHNT and CDR2 is FRNRAP. CDR3 sequence reads: CASGLYGPHYEQYF. As DNA, the CDR3 is TGTGCTAGTGGTTTGTATGGCCCGCACTACGAGCAGTACTTC.

The chain is built from TRBV21-1 and TRBJ2-7; TRBD1, as called in the table, went unchecked against the DNA. TRBV21-1 is recorded as a pseudogene. The CDR3 extends over 18 amino acids. The CDR3 DNA reads as TGTGCCAGCAGCAACCGGGACAGGGAAGGGGGCAGCTCCTACGAGCAGTACTTC. Its translation is CASSNRDREGGSSYEQYF.

The chain links TRBV7-3 to TRBJ2-3; 9 bases match TRBD2. V was clipped by 4 bases and J by 5 bases; unmatched bases: 7. This CDR3 is built from 15 residues. Germline values: CDR1 SGHTA, CDR2 FQGTGA. CDR3 residues: CASSSGASGVDTQYF. The CDR3 DNA sequence: TGTGCCAGCAGCTCGGGGGCTAGCGGGGTAGATACGCAGTATTTT.

This chain connects TRBV27 to TRBJ2-1; D remains unclear. This CDR3 has 15 amino acids. Between the trimmed V and J ends, which lost 3 bases and 0 bases, there was a span of 9 bases. Germline values: CDR1 MNHEY, CDR2 SMNVEV (reference sequence). This CDR3 is CASSFVVSSYNEQFF. The CDR3 region has the DNA TGTGCCAGCAGTTTCGTTGTCAGCTCCTACAATGAGCAGTTCTTC.

This rearrangement joins TRBV9 to TRBJ2-1; D ambiguous. Trimming removed 3 bases from V and 5 bases from J, with 12 bases in between. This CDR3 is 14 amino acids long. CDR1 and CDR2 from the germline V gene are SGDLS and YYNGEE. CDR3 nucleotide sequence: TGTGCCAGCAGCGCCACGGAAAGCGACAATGAGCAGTTCTTC. It codes for CASSATESDNEQFF.

This chain uses TRBV15 with TRBJ1-5, with unresolved D. In germline, CDR1 is LNHNV, CDR2 YYDKDF (reference sequence). V was trimmed by 0 bases and J by 7 bases, leaving 13 bases between them. This CDR3 comprises 15 residues. Here the CDR3 reads CATSRDMEVGQPQHF. The DNA of the CDR3 is TGTGCCACCAGCAGAGATATGGAGGTGGGACAGCCCCAGCATTTT.

This chain connects TRBV29-1 to TRBJ2-1; TRBD2 matches 10 bases. The V and J ends lost 5 bases and 9 bases, in that order; junction bases with no gene match: 10. The germline V gene encodes CDR1 SQVTM and CDR2 ANQGSEA. CDR3 size: 14 residues. The CDR3 DNA is TGCAGCGTTTTCGGACTAGCGGACCTCAGTGAGCAGTTCTTC. Its translation: CSVFGLADLSEQFF.